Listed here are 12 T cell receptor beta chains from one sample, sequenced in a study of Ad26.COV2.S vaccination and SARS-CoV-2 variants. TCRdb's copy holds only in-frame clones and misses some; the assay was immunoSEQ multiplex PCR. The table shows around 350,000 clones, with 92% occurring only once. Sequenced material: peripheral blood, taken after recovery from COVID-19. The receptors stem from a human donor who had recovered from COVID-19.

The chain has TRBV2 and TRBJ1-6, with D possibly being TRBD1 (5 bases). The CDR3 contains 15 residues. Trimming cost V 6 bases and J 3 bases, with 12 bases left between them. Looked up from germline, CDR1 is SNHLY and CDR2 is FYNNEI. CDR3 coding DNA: TGTGCCAGCAGCTCTGCGGGGGACTATAATTCACCCCTCCACTTT. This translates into CASSSAGDYNSPLHF.

The CDR3 nucleotides are TGTGCCAGCTCACCACGGGGGTTAAACTATAATTCACCCCTCCACTTT. Translated: CASSPRGLNYNSPLHF. The V and J genes are TRBV18 and TRBJ1-6; maybe TRBD1 (5 bases). V dropped 1 base and J dropped 3 bases, with 10 bases sitting between them. Germline CDR1 KGHSH, CDR2 LQKENI. The CDR3 has 16 amino acids.

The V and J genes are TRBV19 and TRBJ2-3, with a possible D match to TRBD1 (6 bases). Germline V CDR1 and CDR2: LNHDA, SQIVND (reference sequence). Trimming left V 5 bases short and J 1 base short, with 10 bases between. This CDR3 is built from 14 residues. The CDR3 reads CASSPDRRTDTQYF. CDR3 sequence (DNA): TGTGCCAGTAGTCCCGACAGGCGCACAGATACGCAGTATTTT.

Here the CDR3 DNA reads TGTGCCAGCATTAAGGACACGACTAGCTATGGCTACACCTTC. Translated: CASIKDTTSYGYTF. The chain joins TRBV2 to TRBJ1-2; possibly TRBD1 for D (5 bases). The CDR3 totals 14 residues. Germline V gene data show CDR1 as SNHLY and CDR2 as FYNNEI. V lost 7 bases and J lost 4, with 16 bases in between.

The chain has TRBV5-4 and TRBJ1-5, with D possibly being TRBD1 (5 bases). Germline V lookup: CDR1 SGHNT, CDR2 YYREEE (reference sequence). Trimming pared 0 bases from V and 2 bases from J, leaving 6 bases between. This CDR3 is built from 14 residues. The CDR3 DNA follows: TGTGCCAGCAGCTTGGGCAGGGGCAATCAGCCCCAGCATTTT. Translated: CASSLGRGNQPQHF.

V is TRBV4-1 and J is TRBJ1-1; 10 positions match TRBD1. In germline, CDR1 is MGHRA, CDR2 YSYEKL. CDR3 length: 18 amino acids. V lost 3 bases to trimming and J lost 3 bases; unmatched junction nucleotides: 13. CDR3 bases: TGCGCCAGCAGCCAGGGATTTCTCGGACAGGGGGGGGACACTGAAGCTTTCTTT. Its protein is CASSQGFLGQGGDTEAFF.

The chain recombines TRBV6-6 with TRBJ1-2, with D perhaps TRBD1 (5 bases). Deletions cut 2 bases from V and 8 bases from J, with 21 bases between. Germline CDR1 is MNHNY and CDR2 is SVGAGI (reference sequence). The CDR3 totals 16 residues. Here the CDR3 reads CASSYAGPVSEGGYTF. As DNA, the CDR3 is TGTGCCAGCAGTTACGCTGGTCCAGTCTCGGAGGGGGGCTACACCTTC.

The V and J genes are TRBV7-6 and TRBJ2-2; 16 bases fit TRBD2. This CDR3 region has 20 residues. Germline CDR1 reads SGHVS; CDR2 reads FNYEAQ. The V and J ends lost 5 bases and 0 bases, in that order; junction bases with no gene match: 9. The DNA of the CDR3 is TGTGCCAGCAGCCCCCGCCCGGGGACTAGCGGGGGGGCGAACACCGGGGAGCTGTTTTTT. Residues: CASSPRPGTSGGANTGELFF.

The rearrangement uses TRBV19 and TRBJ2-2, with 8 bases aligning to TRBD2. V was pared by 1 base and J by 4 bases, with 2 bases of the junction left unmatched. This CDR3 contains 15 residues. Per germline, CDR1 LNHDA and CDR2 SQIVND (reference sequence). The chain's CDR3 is CASSIGLAGTGELFF. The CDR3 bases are TGTGCCAGTAGTATAGGGCTAGCGGGCACCGGGGAGCTGTTTTTT.

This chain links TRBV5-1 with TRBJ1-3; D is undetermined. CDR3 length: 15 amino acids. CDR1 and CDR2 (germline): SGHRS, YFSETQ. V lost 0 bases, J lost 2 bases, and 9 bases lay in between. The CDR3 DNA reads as TGCGCCAGCAGCTTGGCCGTGGGTACTGGAAACACCATATATTTT. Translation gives CASSLAVGTGNTIYF.

The DNA for the CDR3 is TGTGCCAGCAGCCCCCGGACTAGTGGGGCTTTCTACGAGCAGTACTTC. Translated: CASSPRTSGAFYEQYF. This chain uses TRBV3-1 (or the pseudogene TRBV3-2) with TRBJ2-7; TRBD2 matches 7 bases. The germline gives CDR1 LGHDT, CDR2 YNNKEL (reference sequence). The CDR3 extends over 16 amino acids. V was clipped by 4 bases and J by 3 bases; unmatched bases: 12.

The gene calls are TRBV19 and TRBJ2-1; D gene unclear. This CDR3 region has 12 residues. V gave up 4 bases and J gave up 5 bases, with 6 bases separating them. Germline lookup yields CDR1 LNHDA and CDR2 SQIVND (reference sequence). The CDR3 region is CASSKRHNEQFF. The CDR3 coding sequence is TGTGCCAGTAGTAAAAGGCACAATGAGCAGTTCTTC.